This T cell receptor (beta chain) was captured in a study of early T cells in non-severe SARS-CoV-2 infection. TCRdb recomputed calls from the 5' RACE reads with MiXCR, one row per CDR3 protein. This table holds tens of thousands of distinct CDR3 sequences, about 6.5% found once. Germline V lookup: CDR1 SEHNR, CDR2 FQNEAQ (reference sequence). The CDR3 loop spans 15 amino acids. The V gene end was trimmed by 4 bases and the J gene end by 7 bases; junction bases not matched to a gene: 8. This chain links TRBV7-9 with TRBJ1-4; 8 bases fit TRBD1. The receptor was derived from an adult who was a healthcare worker with PCR-confirmed SARS-CoV-2 infection or an uninfected control (not recorded which). Source material: whole blood. CDR3 region: CASSSNPGGSEKLFF. The CDR3 DNA follows: TGTGCCAGCAGCTCAAATCCAGGGGGCTCTGAAAAACTGTTTTTT.